These 31 T cell receptor beta chains were sequenced from one sample in a study of blood T cell repertoires in COVID-19. Assay: immunoSEQ multiplex PCR; the TCRdb copy retains only in-frame clones and omits some. Among about 100,000 clones listed, about nine tenths were seen once. The sample taken for sequencing was peripheral blood. All receptors come from a man aged 45-65 years with acute or convalescent COVID-19.

The chain couples TRBV24-1 to TRBJ2-4; D perhaps matches TRBD2 (6 bases). CDR3 length: 13 amino acids. Germline loops: CDR1 KGHDR, CDR2 SFDVKD. V was pared by 5 bases and J by 6 bases, with 10 bases between. The CDR3 here is CATSGRDGNIQYF. CDR3 sequence (DNA): TGTGCCACCAGTGGGCGGGATGGAAACATTCAGTACTTC.

The V call is TRBV19, the J call TRBJ2-2; 9 positions match TRBD1. CDR3 length equals 16 residues. V trimming: 5 bases; J trimming: 8 bases; junction bases outside the gene matches: 12. The V gene's germline CDR1 is LNHDA and CDR2 SQIVND (reference sequence). Here the CDR3 reads CASSFLPGQGRGELFF. CDR3 in DNA: TGTGCCAGTAGTTTTCTCCCGGGACAGGGAAGGGGGGAGCTGTTTTTT.

The chain combines TRBV7-9 with TRBJ2-1; D might be TRBD2 (6 bases). This CDR3 is built from 16 residues. The V end lost 5 bases, the J end lost 5 bases, and 19 bases lay between the germline ends. CDR1 and CDR2 (germline): SEHNR, FQNEAQ (reference sequence). CDR3 DNA sequence: TGTGCCAGCAGCCTCTTTACGGGGACTGGAAACAATGAGCAGTTCTTC. Translation gives CASSLFTGTGNNEQFF.

The V call is TRBV11-3, the J call TRBJ2-7, with 9 positions matching TRBD1. V lost 0 bases, J lost 3 bases, and 3 bases stayed unmatched. Germline V CDR1 and CDR2: SGHNT, YENEEA. The CDR3 spans 15 residues. The CDR3: CASSLDGTGHYEQYF. CDR3 DNA: TGTGCCAGCAGCTTAGATGGGACAGGGCACTACGAGCAGTACTTC.

This chain uses TRBV6-4 with TRBJ1-1; perhaps TRBD1 as D (6 bases). Trimming removed 6 bases at V and 2 bases at J, with 13 bases between. The CDR3 extends over 14 amino acids. Germline CDR1 and CDR2: MRHNA and SNTAGT. The CDR3 loop reads CASRPTGLNTEAFF. CDR3 DNA: TGTGCCAGCAGACCAACAGGGCTAAACACTGAAGCTTTCTTT.

The chain joins TRBV5-1 to TRBJ1-1; 7 bases match TRBD1. Germline CDR1 is SGHRS and CDR2 is YFSETQ. Trimming removed 1 base from V and 6 bases from J; junction bases left unmatched: 9. This CDR3 region has 15 residues. CDR3 sequence (DNA): TGCGCCAGCAGCTTGCGCCCGGACAGGTCTGCTGAAGCTTTCTTT. Translating it yields CASSLRPDRSAEAFF.

A remark on this clone: Other DNA sequences of this sample code for an identical CDR3. This sequence joins TRBV9 and TRBJ1-5; 8 bases match TRBD1. Trimming cost V 2 bases and J 7 bases; bases outside gene matches: 5. CDR3 length equals 14 residues. Germline values: CDR1 SGDLS, CDR2 YYNGEE. The CDR3 is CASSVGQGGQPQHF. CDR3 DNA sequence: TGTGCCAGCAGCGTTGGACAGGGCGGCCAGCCCCAGCATTTT.

The rearrangement uses TRBV20-1 and TRBJ1-3, with 8 bases lining up with TRBD1. The CDR3 loop spans 18 amino acids. The V segment lost 3 bases and the J segment 0 bases; nucleotides outside the gene matches: 13. CDR1 and CDR2 (germline): DFQATT, SNEGSKA (reference sequence). The CDR3 DNA sequence: TGCAGTGCTAGTATTACGGGGGCAGGGGGCTTCTCTGGAAACACCATATATTTT. Translating gives CSASITGAGGFSGNTIYF.

The CDR3 coding sequence is TGTGCCAGTGCGCCATCCCCCCCTAGCCCCCCAGATACGCAGTATTTT. Protein: CASAPSPPSPPDTQYF. The genes are TRBV3-1 (or the pseudogene TRBV3-2) and TRBJ2-3; D is possibly TRBD2 (5 bases). Germline values: CDR1 LGHDT, CDR2 YNNKEL (reference sequence). Between the trimmed V and J ends, which lost 9 bases and 4 bases, there was a span of 23 bases. This CDR3 comprises 16 residues.

The genes are TRBV24-1 and TRBJ2-1; 9 positions agree with TRBD1. The CDR3 runs 16 residues. V lost 4 bases, J lost 3 bases, and 6 bases stayed unmatched. Germline loops: CDR1 KGHDR, CDR2 SFDVKD. The CDR3 DNA reads TGTGCCACCAGTGACTCAACAGGGGGCGGCTACAATGAGCAGTTCTTC. Amino acids: CATSDSTGGGYNEQFF.

The gene calls are TRBV10-3 and TRBJ2-3; tentative D call: TRBD1 (6 bases). Germline CDR1 ENHRY, CDR2 SYGVKD. Trimming removed 0 bases at V and 3 bases at J, with 13 bases between. The CDR3 totals 16 residues. CDR3 in amino acids: CAISESGAGVTDTQYF. Here the CDR3 DNA reads TGTGCCATCAGTGAGTCGGGGGCAGGAGTTACAGATACGCAGTATTTT.

This chain connects TRBV25-1 to TRBJ1-2, with TRBD1 matching 9 bases. Germline values: CDR1 MGHDK, CDR2 SYGVNS. CDR3 length: 14 amino acids. V shed 3 bases, J shed 8 bases, and the junction held 7 bases outside the gene matches. Here the CDR3 DNA reads TGTGCCAGCAGTGAGCGGGACAGGGTGAACGGCTACACCTTC. It is translated as CASSERDRVNGYTF.

The chain combines TRBV19 with TRBJ1-5; the D gene is possibly TRBD1 (6 bases). With 3 bases removed from V and 5 bases from J, the gap between germline ends came to 17 bases. Germline CDR1 LNHDA, CDR2 SQIVND (reference sequence). The length of the CDR3 is 16 residues. The CDR3 reads CASSISWGGRYQPQHF. As DNA, the CDR3 is TGTGCCAGTAGTATCTCGTGGGGGGGCCGATATCAGCCCCAGCATTTT.

This chain connects TRBV30 to TRBJ1-1; no definite D call. This CDR3 has 13 amino acids. Germline V gene lookup returns CDR1 GTSNPN and CDR2 SVGIG (reference sequence). The V end was cut by 3 bases, the J end by 5 bases, with 13 bases between. The CDR3 DNA reads as TGTGCCTGGAGGGCCACCACCCAGACTGAAGCTTTCTTT. As protein: CAWRATTQTEAFF.

This chain connects TRBV5-1 to TRBJ2-2, with D perhaps matching TRBD2 (6 bases). The length of the CDR3 is 15 residues. Looked up from germline, CDR1 is SGHRS and CDR2 is YFSETQ. V lost 0 bases, J lost 3 bases, and 9 bases lay in between. DNA for the CDR3: TGCGCCAGCAGCTTGGCGACGGGGGACACCGGGGAGCTGTTTTTT. Protein: CASSLATGDTGELFF.

The chain carries TRBV19 and TRBJ1-3, with a tentative D call TRBD1 (5 bases). CDR1 is LNHDA, CDR2 SQIVND, per germline (reference sequence). V lost 6 bases to trimming and J lost 8 bases, with 11 bases between them. CDR3 size: 12 residues. CDR3 coding DNA: TGTGCCAGTAGCCGGTCCAGGGACACCATATATTTT. Translated: CASSRSRDTIYF.

The gene calls are TRBV4-1 and TRBJ2-7, with a tentative D call TRBD2 (5 bases). CDR1 is MGHRA, CDR2 YSYEKL, per germline. CDR3 length: 15 amino acids. V lost 4 bases to trimming and J lost 3 bases, with 16 bases between them. For the CDR3, the DNA is TGCGCCAGCAGCCGCCTTCCCGGGGATAACTACGAGCAGTACTTC. This encodes CASSRLPGDNYEQYF.

J is TRBJ1-2 and V is TRBV19; 8 positions match TRBD1. Germline lookup yields CDR1 LNHDA and CDR2 SQIVND (reference sequence). V gave up 3 bases and J gave up 6 bases; unmatched junction bases: 6. CDR3 length equals 14 residues. CDR3: CASSIQGARNGYTF. In DNA, the CDR3 is TGTGCCAGTAGTATCCAGGGGGCAAGGAATGGCTACACCTTC.

This chain links TRBV3-1 (or the pseudogene TRBV3-2) with TRBJ2-1; 7 bases are shared with TRBD2. V trimming: 6 bases; J trimming: 4 bases; junction bases outside the gene matches: 12. The CDR3 runs 16 residues. Looked up from germline, CDR1 is LGHDT and CDR2 is YNNKEL (reference sequence). CDR3: CASRKNLAESYNEQFF. DNA for the CDR3: TGTGCCAGCAGGAAGAACCTAGCGGAAAGTTACAATGAGCAGTTCTTC.

The gene calls are TRBV6-5 and TRBJ2-7; 9 bases are shared with TRBD1. Trimming removed 6 bases from V and 1 base from J; junction bases left unmatched: 7. CDR1 is MNHEY and CDR2 is SVGAGI in the germline V gene. The CDR3 loop spans 15 amino acids. CDR3 DNA: TGTGCCAGCAGCTCGACAGGGGGAACGTCCTACGAGCAGTACTTC. This gives the protein CASSSTGGTSYEQYF.

This clone was seen once. J is TRBJ2-2 and V is TRBV7-2; D might be TRBD1 (5 bases). This CDR3 region has 16 residues. CDR1 and CDR2 from the germline V gene are SGHTA and FQGNSA. V gave up 2 bases and J gave up 1 base, with 11 bases separating them. The CDR3 loop is CASSLRPRGNTGELFF. The CDR3 DNA follows: TGTGCCAGCAGCTTAAGGCCAAGGGGGAACACCGGGGAGCTGTTTTTT.

The chain carries TRBV6-6 and TRBJ1-1; 7 nucleotides align to TRBD1. Germline lookup yields CDR1 MNHNY and CDR2 SVGAGI (reference sequence). This CDR3 is 14 amino acids long. V was clipped by 5 bases and J by 1 base; unmatched bases: 4. The DNA for the CDR3 is TGTGCCAGCAGTGGGACAGCAGCGAACACTGAAGCTTTCTTT. Its translation: CASSGTAANTEAFF.

The DNA for the CDR3 is TGTGCCATCAGTGGACTCTCCTACAATGAGCAGTTCTTC. Translated, it gives CAISGLSYNEQFF. The rearrangement joins TRBV10-3 to TRBJ2-1; D uncertain. CDR1 is ENHRY, CDR2 SYGVKD, per germline. CDR3 length equals 13 residues. With 4 bases removed from V and 0 bases from J, the gap between germline ends came to 4 bases.

This rearrangement joins TRBV29-1 to TRBJ2-7; the D gene is possibly TRBD2 (6 bases). The germline V gene encodes CDR1 SQVTM and CDR2 ANQGSEA. The V end lost 7 bases, the J end lost 0 bases, and 13 bases lay between the germline ends. The CDR3 runs to 13 residues. Written as DNA, the CDR3 is TGCAGCGGGGGACGGGGGACCTCCTACGAGCAGTACTTC. This gives the protein CSGGRGTSYEQYF.

This clone turned up a few times. For the CDR3, the DNA is TGTGCCAGCAGCTTGGTTTCAGGGGTGGGTTTTGGCTACACCTTC. Amino acids: CASSLVSGVGFGYTF. The chain couples TRBV5-6 to TRBJ1-2; D is perhaps TRBD1 (6 bases). This CDR3 region has 15 residues. Trimming pared 0 bases from V and 7 bases from J, leaving 16 bases between. The germline CDR1 and CDR2 sequences are SGHDT and YYEEEE.

The rearrangement joins TRBV5-5 to TRBJ1-1, with TRBD1 identical over 10 bases. This CDR3 comprises 19 residues. The V gene end was trimmed by 0 bases and the J gene end by 1 base; junction bases not matched to a gene: 12. Germline V lookup: CDR1 SGHKS, CDR2 YYEKEE (reference sequence). The CDR3 DNA sequence: TGTGCCAGCAGCTTGGACATCTGGACAGGGGGATTCGGGAACACTGAAGCTTTCTTT. This sequence encodes CASSLDIWTGGFGNTEAFF.

This rearrangement joins TRBV11-2 to TRBJ1-2, with TRBD1 as a possible D gene (5 bases). CDR3 length: 14 amino acids. V dropped 4 bases and J dropped 3 bases, with 12 bases sitting between them. In germline, CDR1 is SGHAT, CDR2 FQNNGV. Written as DNA, the CDR3 is TGTGCCAGCAGCTCTGGCGGGGCATACTATGGCTACACCTTC. This sequence encodes CASSSGGAYYGYTF. Using reference TRBV11-2 and TRBJ1-2 for the parts outside the CDR3, the full variable domain is EAGVAQSPRYKIIEKRQSVAFWCNPISGHATLYWYQQILGQGPKLLIQFQNNGVVDDSQLPKDRFSAERLKGVDSTLKIQPAKLEDSAVYLCASSSGGAYYGYTFGSGTRLTVV.

V is TRBV19 and J is TRBJ2-7; D may be TRBD2 (5 bases). Germline CDR1 is LNHDA and CDR2 is SQIVND (reference sequence). This CDR3 is 15 amino acids long. The V end lost 0 bases, the J end lost 3 bases, and 12 bases lay between the germline ends. The CDR3 sequence: CASSIDPAGFYEQYF. The CDR3 nucleotides read TGTGCCAGTAGTATAGATCCCGCGGGCTTCTACGAGCAGTACTTC. Full variable domain (missing parts from reference TRBV19 and TRBJ2-7): DGGITQSPKYLFRKEGQNVTLSCEQNLNHDAMYWYRQDPGQGLRLIYYSQIVNDFQKGDIAEGYSVSREKKESFPLTVTSAQKNPTAFYLCASSIDPAGFYEQYFGPGTRLTVT.

This sequence joins TRBV12-5 and TRBJ2-1, with 10 bases matching TRBD2. This CDR3 region has 14 residues. Germline CDR1 reads LGHNT; CDR2 reads FRNRAP. V lost 2 bases to trimming and J lost 7 bases; unmatched junction nucleotides: 2. The CDR3 is CASGLRLAGNEQFF. The DNA for the CDR3 is TGTGCTAGTGGTTTGAGACTAGCGGGTAATGAGCAGTTCTTC.

This rearrangement joins TRBV24-1 to TRBJ2-1, with 9 positions matching TRBD1. The CDR3 covers 16 residues. Unmatched junction bases numbered 11, after V lost 4 bases and J lost 8 bases. The germline gives CDR1 KGHDR, CDR2 SFDVKD. The CDR3 is CATSDQTGGIKDEQFF. The CDR3 nucleotides are TGTGCCACCAGTGACCAAACAGGGGGCATAAAGGATGAGCAGTTCTTC.

V is TRBV6-5 and J is TRBJ2-1, with D tentatively TRBD2 (6 bases). CDR1 is MNHEY and CDR2 is SVGAGI in the germline V gene. Trimming left V 2 bases short and J 10 bases short, with 21 bases between. The CDR3 totals 16 residues. This chain's CDR3 is CASSYDVGSHPREQFF. The CDR3 DNA reads as TGTGCCAGCAGTTACGATGTCGGGAGCCACCCCCGGGAGCAGTTCTTC.